What follows are 25 T cell receptor beta chains derived from one specimen sequenced in a study of T-cell memory formation after mild COVID-19. One entry per CDR3 protein results from TCRdb running MiXCR on the 5' RACE reads. The sample includes hundreds of thousands of distinct CDR3 sequences, approximately 15% of them seen just once. The sequenced sample consisted of PBMCs or a T cell subset sorted from them (not recorded which). Receptor source: a man aged 18 to 29 who had mild COVID-19 (a few samples of this study predate the infection). Cell type and time point are not known.

The sample holds a few counts of this clonotype. The V gene is TRBV27, the J gene TRBJ2-1; 8 bases line up with TRBD2. The CDR3 contains 14 residues. CDR1 is MNHEY, CDR2 SMNVEV, per germline (reference sequence). V dropped 5 bases and J dropped 6; count of bases not matched to a gene: 6. The CDR3 nucleotides read TGTGCCAGCAGTCGCGGGGGGACGCTCAATGAGCAGTTCTTC. Translating it yields CASSRGGTLNEQFF.

This sequence joins TRBV4-1 and TRBJ2-3; the D call may be TRBD1 or TRBD2 (5 bases each). Trimming removed 4 bases at V and 4 bases at J, with 12 bases between. The V gene's germline CDR1 is MGHRA and CDR2 YSYEKL. The CDR3 runs to 14 residues. The CDR3 loop is CASSRGRGADTQYF. In DNA form, the CDR3 reads TGCGCCAGCAGCCGTGGACGAGGGGCAGATACGCAGTATTTT.

There are a few counts of this clonotype. V gene TRBV4-2 combines with J gene TRBJ2-2, with 7 bases identical to TRBD2. Germline V gives CDR1 LGHNA, CDR2 YNFKEQ. CDR3 length: 15 residues. Trimming removed 4 bases from V and 1 base from J; junction bases left unmatched: 3. In DNA form, the CDR3 reads TGTGCCAGCAGCCCTGCGGGGGTGAACACCGGGGAGCTGTTTTTT. Its translation: CASSPAGVNTGELFF.

This clonotype was found a few times. J is TRBJ1-6 and V is TRBV14; TRBD1 agrees at 9 bases. This CDR3 has 15 amino acids. V lost 2 bases and J lost 8; bases outside the gene matches: 4. The germline V gene encodes CDR1 SGHDN and CDR2 FVKESK. CDR3 nucleotides: TGTGCCAGCAGCCAATGGGGACAGGGAGATTCACCCCTCCACTTT. It yields the protein CASSQWGQGDSPLHF.

This CDR3 reads CASSLAGESYNSPLHF. The CDR3 bases are TGCGCCAGCAGCTTGGCAGGAGAGTCCTATAATTCACCCCTCCACTTT. The V call is TRBV5-1, the J call TRBJ1-6; D remains ambiguous. The germline V gene has CDR1 SGHRS and CDR2 YFSETQ. The V and J ends lost 0 bases and 1 base respectively, with 8 bases between them. This CDR3 has 16 residues.

This clonotype was seen ten or more times. The V call is TRBV7-2, the J call TRBJ1-2; tentative D call: TRBD1 (6 bases). With 1 base removed from V and 4 bases from J, the gap between germline ends came to 10 bases. Per the germline V gene, CDR1 is SGHTA and CDR2 is FQGNSA. The CDR3 has 14 residues. The CDR3 region is CASSLVGGSYGYTF. The DNA of the CDR3 is TGTGCCAGCAGCTTAGTAGGGGGTAGCTATGGCTACACCTTC.

The rearrangement joins TRBV7-2 to TRBJ2-3; TRBD2 matches 9 bases. V gave up 7 bases and J gave up 3 bases; unmatched junction bases: 11. The germline CDR1 and CDR2 sequences are SGHTA and FQGNSA. This CDR3 spans 16 amino acids. CDR3 protein: CASTPSAGGSTDTQYF. CDR3 coding DNA: TGTGCCAGCACCCCCTCGGCGGGGGGGAGTACAGATACGCAGTATTTT.

The chain uses TRBV3-1 and TRBJ2-7; D tentatively fits TRBD1 or TRBD2 (5 bases each). Germline loops: CDR1 LGHDT, CDR2 YNNKEL (reference sequence). This CDR3 comprises 15 residues. Trimming removed 1 base at V and 6 bases at J, with 16 bases between. In DNA, the CDR3 is TGTGCCAGCAGCCAAGGTAGGGCTGGGGGTTCCGAGCAGTACGTC. This codes for CASSQGRAGGSEQYV.

This clonotype was detected ten times or more. The rearrangement joins TRBV29-1 to TRBJ1-1, with no clear D. Trimming removed 0 bases from V and 0 bases from J, with 5 bases in between. CDR3 length: 13 residues. Germline V gives CDR1 SQVTM, CDR2 ANQGSEA. CDR3 DNA: TGCAGCGTTGAAGATGGCGTGAACACTGAAGCTTTCTTT. Encoded protein: CSVEDGVNTEAFF.

This clonotype was seen a few times. V and J are TRBV7-6 and TRBJ2-2; D is possibly TRBD2 (6 bases). CDR3 length equals 16 residues. Germline V lookup: CDR1 SGHVS, CDR2 FNYEAQ. V shed 0 bases and J shed 3 bases, with 11 bases lying between them. The CDR3 region has the DNA TGTGCCAGCAGCTTAGCGGGGGGTGAATACACCGGGGAGCTGTTTTTT. Translation: CASSLAGGEYTGELFF.

V usage is TRBV19 and J usage is TRBJ2-1, with D tentatively TRBD1 or TRBD2 (5 bases each). The CDR3 covers 13 residues. The V end was cut by 6 bases, the J end by 3 bases, with 9 bases between. Germline lookup yields CDR1 LNHDA and CDR2 SQIVND (reference sequence). CDR3 in DNA: TGTGCCAGTAGGGGACGGATCTACAATGAGCAGTTCTTC. It yields the protein CASRGRIYNEQFF.

The J gene is TRBJ2-5, the V gene TRBV7-2; 7 bases align to TRBD2. The CDR3 totals 13 residues. Germline V gives CDR1 SGHTA, CDR2 FQGNSA. V was pared by 6 bases and J by 4 bases, with 5 bases of the junction left unmatched. CDR3 DNA sequence: TGTGCCAGCAGACCGGGGGGAGGAGAGACCCAGTACTTC. It translates to CASRPGGGETQYF.

This clonotype was seen more than once but under ten times. The chain recombines TRBV12-3 or TRBV12-4 with TRBJ1-1; D is perhaps TRBD1 (5 bases). This CDR3 is built from 12 residues. Trimming removed 4 bases from V and 6 bases from J, with 9 bases in between. CDR3: CASSYKQAEAFF. DNA of the CDR3: TGTGCCAGCAGTTATAAACAGGCTGAAGCTTTCTTT.

The chain links TRBV6-4 to TRBJ2-2; TRBD1 agrees at 8 bases. Germline V gives CDR1 MRHNA, CDR2 SNTAGT. CDR3 size: 17 residues. Germline trimming cut 0 bases from V and 0 bases from J; bases unmatched to any gene: 3. The CDR3 coding sequence is TGTGCCAGCAGTGACTCATCAGGGGGCGCGAACACCGGGGAGCTGTTTTTT. Its protein is CASSDSSGGANTGELFF.

This clonotype turned up a few times. This rearrangement joins TRBV25-1 to TRBJ1-1; D unresolved. The CDR3 runs to 11 residues. V was clipped by 3 bases and J by 6 bases, with 5 bases between them. The germline V gene has CDR1 MGHDK and CDR2 SYGVNS. The CDR3 DNA reads as TGTGCCAGCAGTGAGGGCTCTGAAGCTTTCTTT. Translating gives CASSEGSEAFF.

This rearrangement joins TRBV24-1 to TRBJ2-2; 12 nucleotides align to TRBD1. This CDR3 comprises 15 residues. The ends lost 7 bases at V and 7 bases at J; junction bases unmatched: 6. Per the germline V gene, CDR1 is KGHDR and CDR2 is SFDVKD. CDR3 sequence: CATRAGTGGFGELFF. Here the CDR3 DNA reads TGTGCCACCAGGGCCGGGACAGGGGGCTTCGGGGAGCTGTTTTTT.

J is TRBJ2-5 and V is TRBV10-3; D not resolved. The CDR3 totals 14 residues. The V gene lost 5 bases and the J gene lost 1 base, with 11 bases spanning the gap. The germline gives CDR1 ENHRY, CDR2 SYGVKD. The CDR3 here is CAISSPGVQETQYF. The CDR3 nucleotides read TGTGCCATCAGTTCCCCCGGAGTCCAAGAGACCCAGTACTTC.

The CDR3, as DNA: TGCGCCAGCAGCTGGGGGGACCGTTCGGGCAATGAGCAGTTCTTC. Protein: CASSWGDRSGNEQFF. The chain uses TRBV5-1 and TRBJ2-1, with a weak D call TRBD2 (6 bases). Per germline, CDR1 SGHRS and CDR2 YFSETQ. V was clipped by 3 bases and J by 6 bases, with 16 bases between them. The CDR3 is made up of 15 amino acids.

This chain joins TRBV24-1 and TRBJ2-1, with D hard to call. Germline V gene data show CDR1 as KGHDR and CDR2 as SFDVKD. This CDR3 has 14 amino acids. Trimming stripped 6 bases from V and 3 bases from J, with 11 bases between. The DNA of the CDR3 is TGTGCCACCAGTCGAACAGACGGCTACAATGAGCAGTTCTTC. This codes for CATSRTDGYNEQFF.

This clonotype was picked up one time. A read error may explain this, as a much larger clone is one base away. The chain is built from TRBV7-6 and TRBJ1-4, with TRBD1 matching 8 bases. J lost 8 bases, V lost 7 bases, and 9 bases had no gene match. The germline V gene encodes CDR1 SGHVS and CDR2 FNYEAQ. CDR3 length equals 14 residues. The CDR3 nucleotides read TGTGCCAGCACCTCGGGACAGGTAAAAGAAAAACTGTTTTTT. Translating gives CASTSGQVKEKLFF.

This clonotype was detected only a few times. The chain has TRBV12-3 or TRBV12-4 and TRBJ2-2; D is unclear. The V gene lost 7 bases and the J gene lost 8 bases, with 11 bases spanning the gap. This CDR3 has 12 amino acids. The CDR3 sequence: CASTLKAGELFF. CDR3 bases: TGTGCCAGCACCCTAAAGGCGGGGGAGCTGTTTTTT.

The gene calls are TRBV6-7 and TRBJ2-5; 8 bases fit TRBD1. TRBV6-7 carries the ORF label, with uncertain function. This CDR3 has 17 amino acids. J gave up 3 bases and V 2 bases, and 11 bases lay outside the gene matches. CDR3 coding DNA: TGTGCCAGCAGTTACGAGGCACCGGGACAGGAGAAAGAGACCCAGTACTTC. Translation gives CASSYEAPGQEKETQYF.

The chain employs TRBV6-2 or TRBV6-3 and TRBJ2-7; D remains ambiguous. Trimming cost V 2 bases and J 2 bases, with 10 bases left between them. From germline, CDR1 is MNHEY and CDR2 SVGEGT. The CDR3 spans 14 residues. The CDR3 region is CASSYTTGPYEQYV. CDR3 in DNA: TGTGCCAGCAGTTACACAACCGGGCCCTACGAGCAGTACGTC.

This clonotype has ten or more counts. The chain has TRBV5-5 and TRBJ2-7; TRBD2 agrees at 7 bases. CDR3 length: 15 amino acids. The V gene end was trimmed by 3 bases and the J gene end by 0 bases; junction bases not matched to a gene: 6. Germline V CDR1 and CDR2: SGHKS, YYEKEE (reference sequence). The CDR3 DNA reads as TGTGCCAGCAGCTATGTTGGGGGGGGCTCCTACGAGCAGTACTTC. Amino acids: CASSYVGGGSYEQYF.

The chain recombines TRBV11-2 with TRBJ1-1, with unresolved D. Trimming stripped 1 base from V and 0 bases from J, with 6 bases between. The CDR3 is 14 residues long. Germline V gene data show CDR1 as SGHAT and CDR2 as FQNNGV. The CDR3 is CASSLAAMNTEAFF. The CDR3 DNA reads as TGTGCCAGCAGCTTAGCGGCAATGAACACTGAAGCTTTCTTT. Full variable domain (rest looked up from reference TRBV11-2 and TRBJ1-1): EAGVAQSPRYKIIEKRQSVAFWCNPISGHATLYWYQQILGQGPKLLIQFQNNGVVDDSQLPKDRFSAERLKGVDSTLKIQPAKLEDSAVYLCASSLAAMNTEAFFGQGTRLTVV.